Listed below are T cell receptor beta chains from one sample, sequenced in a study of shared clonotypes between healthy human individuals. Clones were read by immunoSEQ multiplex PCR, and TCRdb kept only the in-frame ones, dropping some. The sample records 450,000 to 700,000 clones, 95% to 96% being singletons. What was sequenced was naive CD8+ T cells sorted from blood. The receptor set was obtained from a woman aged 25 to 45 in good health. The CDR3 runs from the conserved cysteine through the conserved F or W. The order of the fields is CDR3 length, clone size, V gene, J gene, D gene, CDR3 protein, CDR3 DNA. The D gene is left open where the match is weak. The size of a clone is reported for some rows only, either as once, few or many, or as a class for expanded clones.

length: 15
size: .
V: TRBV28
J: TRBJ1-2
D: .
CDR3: CASSLFPAATYGYTF
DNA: TGTGCCAGCAGTTTATTCCCTGCAGCCACCTATGGCTACACCTTC

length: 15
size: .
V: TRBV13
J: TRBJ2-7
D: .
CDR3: CASSLGGDFSYEQYF
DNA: TGTGCCAGCAGCTTAGGCGGAGACTTCTCCTACGAGCAGTACTTC

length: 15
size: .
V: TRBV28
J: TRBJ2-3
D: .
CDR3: CASSLVAFSTDTQYF
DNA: TGTGCCAGCAGTTTAGTGGCCTTTAGCACAGATACGCAGTATTTT

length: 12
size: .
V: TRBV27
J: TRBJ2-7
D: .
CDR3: CASSLSGYEQYF
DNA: TGTGCCAGCAGTTTATCCGGCTACGAGCAGTACTTC

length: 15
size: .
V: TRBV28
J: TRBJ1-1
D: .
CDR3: CASSLLRGATNEAFF
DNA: TGTGCCAGCAGCCTTCTGAGGGGGGCGACCAATGAAGCTTTCTTT

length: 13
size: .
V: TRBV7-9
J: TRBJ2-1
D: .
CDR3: CASSRDSYNEQFF
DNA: TGTGCCAGCAGCCGGGACTCCTACAATGAGCAGTTCTTC

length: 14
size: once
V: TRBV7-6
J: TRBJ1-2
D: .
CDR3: CASSLTGLGSGYTF
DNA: TGTGCCAGCAGCTTAACAGGTCTTGGCTCTGGCTACACCTTC

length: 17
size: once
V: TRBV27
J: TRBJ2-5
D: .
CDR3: CASSLFPPGRVQETQYF
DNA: TGTGCCAGCAGTTTATTCCCCCCGGGCAGAGTTCAAGAGACCCAGTACTTC

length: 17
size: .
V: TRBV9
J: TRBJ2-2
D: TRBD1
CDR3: CASSVDRGPVDTGELFF
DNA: TGTGCCAGCAGCGTAGACAGGGGTCCTGTCGACACCGGGGAGCTGTTTTTT

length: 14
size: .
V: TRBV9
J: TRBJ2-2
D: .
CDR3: CASSAGGDTGELFF
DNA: TGTGCCAGCAGCGCCGGAGGGGACACCGGGGAGCTGTTTTTT

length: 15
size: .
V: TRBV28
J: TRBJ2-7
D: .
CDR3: CASSTRDLEKVEQYF
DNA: TGTGCCAGCAGTACCCGGGACCTTGAGAAAGTCGAGCAGTACTTC

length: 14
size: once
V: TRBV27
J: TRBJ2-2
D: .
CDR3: CASSLAVDIGELFF
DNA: TGTGCCAGCAGTTTAGCCGTGGACATCGGGGAGCTGTTTTTT

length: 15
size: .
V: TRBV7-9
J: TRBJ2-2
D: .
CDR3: CASSFPGEDTGELFF
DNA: TGTGCCAGCAGCTTTCCAGGGGAGGACACCGGGGAGCTGTTTTTT

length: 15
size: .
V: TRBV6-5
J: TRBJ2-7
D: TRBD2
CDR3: CASSYSWLAADEQYF
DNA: TGTGCCAGCAGTTACTCTTGGCTAGCGGCCGACGAGCAGTACTTC

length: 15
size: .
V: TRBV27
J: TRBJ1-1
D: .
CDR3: CASSLLTVSPTGAFF
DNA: TGTGCCAGCAGTTTATTGACAGTTTCCCCCACTGGAGCTTTCTTT

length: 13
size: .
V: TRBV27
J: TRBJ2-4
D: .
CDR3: CASSFLRGGIQYF
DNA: TGTGCCAGCAGTTTCCTAAGGGGGGGCATTCAGTACTTC

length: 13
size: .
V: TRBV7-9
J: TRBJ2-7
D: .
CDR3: CASSLPSTYEQYF
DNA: TGTGCCAGCAGCTTACCTAGTACCTACGAGCAGTACTTC

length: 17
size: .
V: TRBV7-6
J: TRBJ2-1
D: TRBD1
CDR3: CASSSRMGQGAHNEQFF
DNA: TGTGCCAGCAGCTCTAGGATGGGGCAGGGGGCGCATAATGAGCAGTTCTTC

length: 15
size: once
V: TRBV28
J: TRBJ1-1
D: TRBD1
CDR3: CASRNKSRTGAEAFF
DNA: TGTGCCAGCAGAAACAAGTCTCGGACAGGCGCTGAAGCTTTCTTT

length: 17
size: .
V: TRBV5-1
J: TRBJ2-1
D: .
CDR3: CASSRREALGSYNEQFF
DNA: TGCGCCAGCAGCCGCCGAGAGGCGTTGGGCTCCTACAATGAGCAGTTCTTC

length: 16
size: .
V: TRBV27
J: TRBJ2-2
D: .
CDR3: CASSLSQDYHTGELFF
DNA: TGTGCCAGCAGTTTATCCCAGGACTATCACACCGGGGAGCTGTTTTTT

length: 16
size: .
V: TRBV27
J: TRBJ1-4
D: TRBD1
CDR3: CASSHDRGDANEKLFF
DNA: TGTGCCAGCAGTCATGACAGGGGTGACGCTAATGAAAAACTGTTTTTT

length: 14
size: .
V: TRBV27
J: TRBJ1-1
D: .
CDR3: CASSLPGGDTEAFF
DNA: TGTGCCAGCAGTTTACCTGGGGGGGACACTGAAGCTTTCTTT

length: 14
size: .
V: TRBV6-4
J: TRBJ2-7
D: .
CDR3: CASTQSSETYEQYF
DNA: TGTGCCAGCACTCAGTCTAGCGAGACCTACGAGCAGTACTTC

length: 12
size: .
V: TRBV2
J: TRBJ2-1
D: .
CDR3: CASSVGSHEQFF
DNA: TGTGCCAGCAGTGTAGGATCACATGAGCAGTTCTTC

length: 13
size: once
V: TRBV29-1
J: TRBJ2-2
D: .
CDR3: CSVRGAGAGELFF
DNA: TGCAGCGTGAGGGGGGCTGGGGCCGGGGAGCTGTTTTTT

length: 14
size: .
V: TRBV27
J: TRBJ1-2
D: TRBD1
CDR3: CASKRTGVNYGYTF
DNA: TGTGCCAGCAAGAGGACAGGGGTTAACTATGGCTACACCTTC

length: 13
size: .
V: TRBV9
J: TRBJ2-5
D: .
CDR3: CASSARGGETQYF
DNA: TGTGCCAGCAGCGCCCGTGGGGGGGAGACCCAGTACTTC

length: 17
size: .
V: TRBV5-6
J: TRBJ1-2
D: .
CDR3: CASSLMRETVLNYGYTF
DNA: TGTGCCAGCAGCCTTATGAGGGAGACGGTACTTAACTATGGCTACACCTTC

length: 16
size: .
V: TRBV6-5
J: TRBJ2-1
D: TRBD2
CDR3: CASSYSAGGGYNEQFF
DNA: TGTGCCAGCAGTTACTCGGCGGGAGGGGGCTACAATGAGCAGTTCTTC

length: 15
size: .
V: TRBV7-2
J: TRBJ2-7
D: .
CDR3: CASSLGYGQLYEQYF
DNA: TGTGCCAGCAGCTTAGGGTACGGACAGCTCTACGAGCAGTACTTC

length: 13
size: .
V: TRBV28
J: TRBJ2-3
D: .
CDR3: CASRSQGIDTQYF
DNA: TGTGCCAGCAGGTCGCAGGGGATTGATACGCAGTATTTT

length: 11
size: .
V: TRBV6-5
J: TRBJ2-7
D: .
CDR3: CASRWGLEQYF
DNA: TGTGCCAGCAGGTGGGGTCTCGAGCAGTACTTC

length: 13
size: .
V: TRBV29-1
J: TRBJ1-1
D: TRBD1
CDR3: CSGTGGGNTEAFF
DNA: TGCAGCGGGACAGGGGGAGGAAACACTGAAGCTTTCTTT

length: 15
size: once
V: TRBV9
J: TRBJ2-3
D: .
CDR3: CASSARGPFSDTQYF
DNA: TGTGCCAGCAGCGCCAGGGGCCCGTTTTCGGATACGCAGTATTTT

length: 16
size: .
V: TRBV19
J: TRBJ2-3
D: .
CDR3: CASSWSMEGQTDTQYF
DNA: TGTGCCAGTAGCTGGAGCATGGAGGGACAAACAGATACGCAGTATTTT

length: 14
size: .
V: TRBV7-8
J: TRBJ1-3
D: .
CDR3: CASSLAGFGNTIYF
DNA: TGTGCCAGCAGCTTAGCGGGATTTGGAAACACCATATATTTT

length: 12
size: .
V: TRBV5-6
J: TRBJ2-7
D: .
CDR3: CASSWGSSEQYF
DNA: TGTGCCAGCAGCTGGGGATCTTCTGAGCAGTACTTC

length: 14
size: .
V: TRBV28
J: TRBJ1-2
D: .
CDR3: CASSLNDRRYGYTF
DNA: TGTGCCAGCAGTTTAAATGACAGACGCTATGGCTACACCTTC

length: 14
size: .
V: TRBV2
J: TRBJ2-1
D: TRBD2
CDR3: CASSPGTSGQEQFF
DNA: TGTGCCAGCAGCCCCGGGACTAGCGGACAAGAGCAGTTCTTC

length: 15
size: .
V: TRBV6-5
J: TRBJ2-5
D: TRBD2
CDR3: CASSYGGGTGETQYF
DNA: TGTGCCAGCAGTTACGGGGGGGGGACTGGAGAGACCCAGTACTTC

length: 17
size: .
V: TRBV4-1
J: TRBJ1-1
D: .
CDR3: CASSLFLGGPRGTEAFF
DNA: TGCGCCAGCAGCCTCTTCCTGGGGGGCCCCCGGGGCACTGAAGCTTTCTTT

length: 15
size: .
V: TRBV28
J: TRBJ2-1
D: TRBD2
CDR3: CASSLQREGLNEQFF
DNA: TGTGCCAGCAGTTTGCAGCGGGAGGGCCTCAATGAGCAGTTCTTC

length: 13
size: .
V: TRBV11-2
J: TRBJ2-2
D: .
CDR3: CASSLGYSGELFF
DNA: TGTGCCAGCAGCCTCGGGTACTCCGGGGAGCTGTTTTTT

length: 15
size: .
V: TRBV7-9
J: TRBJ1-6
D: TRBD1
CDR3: CASSSGTGSMSPLHF
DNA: TGTGCCAGCAGCTCCGGGACAGGGTCCATGTCACCCCTCCACTTT

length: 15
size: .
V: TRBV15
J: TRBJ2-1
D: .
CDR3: CATSRVRSRYNEQFF
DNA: TGTGCCACCAGCAGAGTGAGGTCCAGGTACAATGAGCAGTTCTTC

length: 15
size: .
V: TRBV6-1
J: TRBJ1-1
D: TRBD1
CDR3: CASSEWAGGGTEAFF
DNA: TGTGCCAGCAGTGAGTGGGCAGGGGGCGGTACTGAAGCTTTCTTT

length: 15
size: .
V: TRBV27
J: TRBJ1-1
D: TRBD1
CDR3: CASSPTGGLGTEAFF
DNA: TGTGCCAGCAGTCCAACAGGGGGTTTGGGCACTGAAGCTTTCTTT

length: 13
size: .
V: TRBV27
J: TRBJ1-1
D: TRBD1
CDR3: CAVRTGGNLEAFF
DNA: TGTGCCGTACGGACAGGGGGTAATCTTGAAGCTTTCTTT

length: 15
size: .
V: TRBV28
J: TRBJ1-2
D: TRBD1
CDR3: CASSLFGQGYYGYTF
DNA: TGTGCCAGCAGTTTATTTGGACAGGGGTACTATGGCTACACCTTC

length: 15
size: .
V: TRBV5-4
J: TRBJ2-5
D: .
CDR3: CASSPIVAAQETQYF
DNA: TGTGCCAGCAGCCCCATAGTAGCAGCACAAGAGACCCAGTACTTC

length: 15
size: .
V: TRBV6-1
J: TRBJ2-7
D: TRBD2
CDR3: CASNPSGGLPYEQYF
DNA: TGTGCCAGCAATCCTAGCGGGGGACTCCCCTACGAGCAGTACTTC

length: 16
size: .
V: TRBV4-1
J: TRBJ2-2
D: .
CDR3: CASSQAGGKNTGELFF
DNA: TGCGCCAGCAGCCAAGCCGGCGGGAAGAACACCGGGGAGCTGTTTTTT

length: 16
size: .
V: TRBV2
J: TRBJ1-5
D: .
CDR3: CASRDFEGGNIQPQHF
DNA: TGTGCCAGCAGGGACTTTGAGGGGGGAAATATTCAGCCCCAGCATTTT